A selection of T cell receptor beta chains follows, all from one sample in a study of blood T cell repertoires in COVID-19. Only in-frame clones appear in the TCRdb table, and some are missing; sequencing was by immunoSEQ multiplex PCR. The sample contains fewer than 250,000 clones, about 87% of which appear only once. The sample taken for sequencing was PBMCs or T cells enriched from blood (not recorded which). The source is a woman in her 30s who had been exposed to COVID-19. Both conserved end residues are part of each CDR3. D genes are given only for firm matches. Some rows have no size entry. The others give once, few or many, or a class for an expanded clone.

cdr3_nt	cdr3_aa	v_call	d_call	clone_size	j_call
TGTGCCAGTAAGCTTCCAACAGGGGGGACCGGGGAGCTGTTTTTT	CASKLPTGGTGELFF	TRBV19	TRBD1	-	TRBJ2-2
TGTGCCAGCAGCCTCACTAGCGGCTCCACCGGGGAGCTGTTTTTT	CASSLTSGSTGELFF	TRBV9	TRBD2	-	TRBJ2-2
TGTGCCAGCAGCTTAGGGGCCAGGGGGCCGACTGGGGCCAACGTCCTGACTTTC	CASSLGARGPTGANVLTF	TRBV7-9	TRBD1	-	TRBJ2-6
TGTGCCAGCAGTCCACTAGCGGGAGGGCCCGTAGAGCCGCAGTATTTT	CASSPLAGGPVEPQYF	TRBV28	TRBD2	-	TRBJ2-3
TGTGCCAGCAGTTACTCAGCTAGCGGGAGTAGGAATGAGCAGTTCTTC	CASSYSASGSRNEQFF	TRBV6-5	TRBD2	once	TRBJ2-1
TGCAGTGCTAGAATAGCTAATGAGCAGTTCTTC	CSARIANEQFF	TRBV20-1	-	-	TRBJ2-1
TGCGCCAGCAGCTTTACAGGTGTCGGAGAGCAGTACTTC	CASSFTGVGEQYF	TRBV5-1	-	-	TRBJ2-7
TGTGCCAGCAGCCAAGCGTCCGGACAGGGGGACTATGGCTACACCTTC	CASSQASGQGDYGYTF	TRBV3-1/TRBV3-2	TRBD1	-	TRBJ1-2
TGTGCCAGCAGCTTGGGTCTAGGGACTAGCGGATACAATGAGCAGTTCTTC	CASSLGLGTSGYNEQFF	TRBV5-6	TRBD2	-	TRBJ2-1
TGTGCCAGCAGCTTTAGATCCGGACCGACCTTGGACTCCTATGGCTACACCTTC	CASSFRSGPTLDSYGYTF	TRBV2	-	-	TRBJ1-2
TGCGCCAGCAGCTTGTCAAGACTCGGGACAGGGCTAGATACGCAGTATTTT	CASSLSRLGTGLDTQYF	TRBV5-1	TRBD1	-	TRBJ2-3
TGTGCCAGCAGACCCACCCAGGATCGGAACTATGGCTACACCTTC	CASRPTQDRNYGYTF	TRBV28	-	-	TRBJ1-2
TGTGCCAGCAGCGGCCCCGGGACTAGCGGGTCCACAGATACGCAGTATTTT	CASSGPGTSGSTDTQYF	TRBV2	TRBD2	-	TRBJ2-3
TGTGCCTGGAGTGTACAGGGGTATGATGAAGCTTTCTTT	CAWSVQGYDEAFF	TRBV30	TRBD1	-	TRBJ1-1
TGTGCCAGCAGCGGTCAGACAGGGAACAGCTATTATGGCTACACCTTC	CASSGQTGNSYYGYTF	TRBV9	TRBD1	-	TRBJ1-2
TGTGCCAGCAGCTTAGCGAGGGTTGATCAGGGGTCTAACCCTGAAGCTTTCTTT	CASSLARVDQGSNPEAFF	TRBV7-6	-	once	TRBJ1-1
TGTGCCAGTAGTCCCCTCAGCCCGGGCCTCGCGGGCAACACTGAAGCTTTCTTT	CASSPLSPGLAGNTEAFF	TRBV19	-	-	TRBJ1-1
TGTGCCAGCAGCCGACTAGGACTCGATGGGCAGTACTTC	CASSRLGLDGQYF	TRBV3-1/TRBV3-2	-	-	TRBJ2-7
TGTGCCAGCAGCTTGATAGGAACAGACTATGGCTACACCTTC	CASSLIGTDYGYTF	TRBV5-4	-	-	TRBJ1-2
TGTGCCAGCAGTGAAGCCCGGGGTGGCAATCAGCCCCAGCATTTT	CASSEARGGNQPQHF	TRBV6-1	-	-	TRBJ1-5
TGTGCCAGCACCCCTCGGGTGGGAGGGATCAACAATCAGCCCCAGCATTTT	CASTPRVGGINNQPQHF	TRBV28	-	-	TRBJ1-5
TGCGCCAGCAGCTTACCGGGGACAGCCTATGGCTACACCTTC	CASSLPGTAYGYTF	TRBV5-1	TRBD1	-	TRBJ1-2
TGTGCCAGCAGCCTCGCGGGCGGGAGGGTCACAGATACGCAGTATTTT	CASSLAGGRVTDTQYF	TRBV13	TRBD2	-	TRBJ2-3
TGTGCCAGCAGTGAAGGTGCTAGCGCCAATGAGCAGTTCTTC	CASSEGASANEQFF	TRBV6-4	-	medium-sized	TRBJ2-1
TGTGCCAGCAGCCCAAGGGACAGAAACTATGGCTACACCTTC	CASSPRDRNYGYTF	TRBV9	TRBD1	-	TRBJ1-2
TGTGCCACCAGCAGAGATGGTTTAACGAGCACTGAAGCTTTCTTT	CATSRDGLTSTEAFF	TRBV15	-	-	TRBJ1-1
TGTGCCAGCAGCTTGGCAGGGGGCGCAACCGGGGAGCTGTTTTTT	CASSLAGGATGELFF	TRBV11-2	TRBD1	-	TRBJ2-2
TGTGCCACCAGTGATTCCACAGACCGGTACACTGAAGCTTTCTTT	CATSDSTDRYTEAFF	TRBV24-1	-	-	TRBJ1-1
TGCAGCGTTGAAGGCGCCGGGACAGACCTGGCACGAAACACCATATATTTT	CSVEGAGTDLARNTIYF	TRBV29-1	TRBD1	-	TRBJ1-3
TGTGCCTGGAGTACGCGGGAGGGCCTTAGGCTAGCCAAAAACATTCAGTACTTC	CAWSTREGLRLAKNIQYF	TRBV30	TRBD2	-	TRBJ2-4
TGTGCCAGCAGCTTGGGGGACAGGGGTAGGAACGAGCAGTACTTC	CASSLGDRGRNEQYF	TRBV5-4	TRBD1	-	TRBJ2-7
TGCGCCAGCAGTCCAAGTCGGGGTATTCAGGGGGCCTCACAAGAGACCCAGCACTTC	CASSPSRGIQGASQETQHF	TRBV23-1	TRBD1	-	TRBJ2-5
TGTGCCACCAGTGAAGACCCACTCAGGGCAGAAGAGCAGTTCTTC	CATSEDPLRAEEQFF	TRBV15	-	-	TRBJ2-1
TGTGCCAGCAGTTTATCGGGAGGGGGGGGAAACACTGAAGCTTTCTTT	CASSLSGGGGNTEAFF	TRBV27	-	-	TRBJ1-1
TGCAGCGTTCGGGGCGGGGGAAGCACTGAAGCTTTCTTT	CSVRGGGSTEAFF	TRBV29-1	-	-	TRBJ1-1
TGTGCCAGTAGTATAGATCGGCAGGGGAGAAACTATGGCTACACCTTC	CASSIDRQGRNYGYTF	TRBV19	-	-	TRBJ1-2
TGTGCCAGCAGCCAAGCCTCGCCGGGACAGGGAGGCGAGACCCAGTACTTC	CASSQASPGQGGETQYF	TRBV3-1/TRBV3-2	TRBD1	-	TRBJ2-5
TGTGCCAGCAGTGACACAGGGGGCAGGTGGGACACCAATGAGCAGTTCTTC	CASSDTGGRWDTNEQFF	TRBV25-1	TRBD1	-	TRBJ2-1
TGTGCCAGCAGCCTGCCGGCAGGGAACACTGAAGCTTTCTTT	CASSLPAGNTEAFF	TRBV21-1	-	-	TRBJ1-1
TGTGCCAGCGGATGGACGGGAGAGTGGGGGACCCAGTACTTC	CASGWTGEWGTQYF	TRBV7-2	-	-	TRBJ2-5
TGTGCTAGTGGGAGAGGGGGCTTGGACATTCAGTACTTC	CASGRGGLDIQYF	TRBV12-5	TRBD1	once	TRBJ2-4
TGTGCCAGCAGTCTTACGAGACCCCTCCTCGCGGGGGTAGAGACCCAGTACTTC	CASSLTRPLLAGVETQYF	TRBV6-6	TRBD2	-	TRBJ2-5
TGTGCCAGCAGCGACTGGTTCAGGGGGGACGAGCAGTACTTC	CASSDWFRGDEQYF	TRBV6-5	-	once	TRBJ2-7
TGTGCCAGCAGTTACTCGAAAGGGAGGCAGTACTTC	CASSYSKGRQYF	TRBV6-5	-	-	TRBJ2-7
TGTGCCAGCAGCTTCAGGTCGGAGGTCTATGGCTACACCTTC	CASSFRSEVYGYTF	TRBV7-9	-	-	TRBJ1-2
TGTGCCAGCAGTCGGGACAGGGCGAACACCGGGGAGCTGTTTTTT	CASSRDRANTGELFF	TRBV11-2	TRBD1	-	TRBJ2-2
TGTGCCACCAGCAGGGACAGGGGGCAGCCCCAGCATTTT	CATSRDRGQPQHF	TRBV15	TRBD1	once	TRBJ1-5
TGTGCCAGTAGTAGGACAGGGGATAGCGAGCAGTACTTC	CASSRTGDSEQYF	TRBV19	TRBD1	-	TRBJ2-7
TGTGCCAGCAGTTCTCGGACAGGGGGCGCCTTCGAAAAACTGTTTTTT	CASSSRTGGAFEKLFF	TRBV28	TRBD1	-	TRBJ1-4
TGTGCCAGCAGTTCTCGAGGGACAGGGCCCTCTGGGGCCAACGTCCTGACTTTC	CASSSRGTGPSGANVLTF	TRBV5-4	TRBD1	once	TRBJ2-6
TGTGCCAGCAGCGTTGGGACTAGCGTGTACCAAGAGACCCAGTACTTC	CASSVGTSVYQETQYF	TRBV9	TRBD2	-	TRBJ2-5
TGCAGCGTTCGAGCGGGAGCTTCCTACGAGCAGTACTTC	CSVRAGASYEQYF	TRBV29-1	TRBD2	-	TRBJ2-7
TGTGCCAGAAGCCCCCCGAGACTAGCGGGAGACTACGAGCAGTACTTC	CARSPPRLAGDYEQYF	TRBV7-5	-	-	TRBJ2-7
TGTGCCAGCAGCCGGTACCGGGACAGCAACTACGAGCAGTACTTC	CASSRYRDSNYEQYF	TRBV7-9	TRBD1	-	TRBJ2-7
TGTGCCAGCAGCGCCCGGGACAGGGGTTGGGGCACTGAAGCTTTCTTT	CASSARDRGWGTEAFF	TRBV7-9	TRBD1	few	TRBJ1-1
TGTGCCAGCAGAGGGACAGGGGGCCTTCGTAGCGGGAGGAGCTCCTACGAGCAGTACTTC	CASRGTGGLRSGRSSYEQYF	TRBV28	TRBD1	-	TRBJ2-7
TGCGCCAGCAGCTTGGGCGGGACTGCAGACTACGAGCAGTACTTC	CASSLGGTADYEQYF	TRBV5-1	-	-	TRBJ2-7
TGTGCCACCAGTGATTTGTACGGAGATGGCTACACCTTC	CATSDLYGDGYTF	TRBV24-1	-	-	TRBJ1-2
TGTGCCAGCAGCGGGGACAGGCCCGAGCAGTACTTC	CASSGDRPEQYF	TRBV11-2	TRBD1	-	TRBJ2-7
TGTGCCAGTAGTATAAGGACAGGGGCCGTCTACGAGCAGTACTTC	CASSIRTGAVYEQYF	TRBV19	TRBD1	once	TRBJ2-7